This T cell receptor beta chain originates from a study of blood T cell repertoires in COVID-19. Method: immunoSEQ multiplex PCR; TCRdb's copy keeps in-frame clones and lacks some. The repertoire consists of about 270,000 clones, with roughly 79% occurring once and the leading ten covering about 2.9%. What was sequenced was peripheral blood. The source is an older woman with active or convalescent COVID-19.

The CDR3 coding sequence is TGTGCCAGCAGCCCGGGGACTAGCGGGGGACAAGAGACCCAGTACTTC. It is translated as CASSPGTSGGQETQYF. The chain has TRBV7-9 and TRBJ2-5, with 14 positions matching TRBD2. Germline CDR1 and CDR2: SEHNR and FQNEAQ (reference sequence). V lost 5 bases, J lost 2 bases, and 4 bases stayed unmatched. This CDR3 is 16 amino acids long.